The 20 T cell receptor beta chains in this list originate from one sample, sequenced in a study of shared clonotypes between healthy human individuals. The method was immunoSEQ multiplex PCR; TCRdb's version includes in-frame clones alone and lacks a portion of them. The sample lists a few million clones, around 90% occurring once. The material sequenced was naive CD4+ T cells sorted from blood. This sample's subset: CD45RA+ positively selected. The source of these receptors is a man in his late teens or twenties in good health.

The chain is built from TRBV18 and TRBJ2-7; perhaps TRBD2 as D (5 bases). The germline V gene has CDR1 KGHSH and CDR2 LQKENI. The CDR3 contains 15 residues. V was clipped by 1 base and J by 5 bases, with 15 bases between them. The chain's CDR3 is CASSPQADLFHEQYF. CDR3 sequence (DNA): TGTGCCAGCTCACCACAGGCGGACTTATTCCACGAGCAGTACTTC.

About this clone: The CDR3 does not end in the conserved phenylalanine or tryptophan, so this is likely a read error. The rearrangement uses TRBV5-6 and TRBJ1-2, with TRBD1 identical over 9 bases. This CDR3 spans 14 amino acids. V shed 5 bases, J shed 5 bases, and the junction held 7 bases outside the gene matches. Germline V gene lookup returns CDR1 SGHDT and CDR2 YYEEEE. The CDR3 protein is CASRRGTGYYGYTL. The CDR3 region has the DNA TGTGCCAGCAGACGTGGGACAGGGTATTATGGCTACACCCTC.

This chain connects TRBV10-2 to TRBJ1-1; 7 bases line up with TRBD1. CDR1 is WSHSY, CDR2 SAAADI, per germline. After removal of 5 bases from V and 4 bases from J, the junction contained 7 bases not matched to a gene. The CDR3 sequence is 14 residues long. DNA for the CDR3: TGCGCCAGCAGTCGACAGGGCTATGGCACTGAAGCTTTCTTT. The encoded protein is CASSRQGYGTEAFF.

V is TRBV30 and J is TRBJ2-5; TRBD2 matches 8 bases. Germline V gives CDR1 GTSNPN, CDR2 SVGIG (reference sequence). CDR3 length equals 14 residues. The ends lost 1 base at V and 5 bases at J; junction bases unmatched: 6. The CDR3 protein is CAWSESGTRETQYF. CDR3 nucleotides: TGTGCCTGGAGTGAGTCTGGGACTAGGGAGACCCAGTACTTC.

V and J are TRBV19 and TRBJ2-2; 7 nucleotides agree with TRBD1. Per the germline V gene, CDR1 is LNHDA and CDR2 is SQIVND (reference sequence). This CDR3 has 14 amino acids. J was trimmed by 4 bases and V by 5 bases; bases with no gene match: 4. The CDR3 protein is CASSWTGFTGELFF. CDR3 coding DNA: TGTGCCAGTAGTTGGACAGGATTCACCGGGGAGCTGTTTTTT.

The chain carries TRBV25-1 and TRBJ2-7, with 8 bases identical to TRBD1. This CDR3 spans 13 amino acids. V lost 8 bases and J lost 2; bases outside the gene matches: 5. Germline-derived CDR1 and CDR2 are MGHDK and SYGVNS. This CDR3 reads CASVGQGPYEQYF. CDR3 DNA sequence: TGTGCCAGCGTCGGACAGGGACCCTACGAGCAGTACTTC.

This clone was seen just once. This CDR3 is CASSPHGPYGYTF. In nucleotides, the CDR3 is TGTGCCAGCAGTCCTCACGGGCCGTATGGCTACACCTTC. The chain employs TRBV27 and TRBJ1-2; D gene uncertain. Trimming removed 5 bases at V and 5 bases at J, with 12 bases between. Per germline, CDR1 MNHEY and CDR2 SMNVEV (reference sequence). This CDR3 is built from 13 residues.

The chain couples TRBV2 to TRBJ2-7; D may be TRBD1 or TRBD2 (6 bases each). This CDR3 spans 15 amino acids. Germline CDR1 reads SNHLY; CDR2 reads FYNNEI. The ends were cut back, 6 bases at V and 0 bases at J, with 15 bases in the middle. DNA for the CDR3: TGTGCCAGCAGGAGAGGGGGGACCTTCTCCTACGAGCAGTACTTC. It is translated as CASRRGGTFSYEQYF.

The gene calls are TRBV18 and TRBJ1-6, with 7 bases matching TRBD1. Unmatched junction bases numbered 6, after V lost 5 bases and J lost 8 bases. The V gene's germline CDR1 is KGHSH and CDR2 LQKENI. The CDR3 length is 14 residues. The CDR3 DNA reads TGTGCCAGCTCAACGACAGGGTGGGATTCACCCCTCCACTTT. It codes for CASSTTGWDSPLHF.

The chain links TRBV5-1 to TRBJ2-1; D is ambiguous. Deletions cut 5 bases from V and 11 bases from J, with 5 bases between. Germline V gene data show CDR1 as SGHRS and CDR2 as YFSETQ. The CDR3 has 9 residues. The chain's CDR3 is CASSVKQFF. The CDR3 region has the DNA TGCGCCAGCAGTGTGAAGCAGTTCTTC.

V is TRBV10-3 and J is TRBJ2-3; TRBD1 matches 7 bases. Germline assignment: CDR1 ENHRY and CDR2 SYGVKD. The CDR3 totals 15 residues. V shed 2 bases, J shed 1 base, and the junction held 3 bases outside the gene matches. In DNA form, the CDR3 reads TGTGCCATCAGTGAGCAAGGGGGCGGCACAGATACGCAGTATTTT. This sequence encodes CAISEQGGGTDTQYF.

The chain is built from TRBV30 and TRBJ1-2; D is unclear. The V end lost 3 bases, the J end lost 4 bases, and 9 bases lay between the germline ends. Per germline, CDR1 GTSNPN and CDR2 SVGIG (reference sequence). This CDR3 has 12 amino acids. The CDR3 here is CAWSITPYGYTF. For the CDR3, the DNA is TGTGCCTGGAGCATTACACCCTATGGCTACACCTTC.

V and J are TRBV28 and TRBJ1-2; D possibly corresponds to TRBD1 (5 bases). CDR1 and CDR2 (germline): MDHEN, SYDVKM. V lost 4 bases to trimming and J lost 4 bases, with 13 bases between them. The CDR3 length is 14 residues. The CDR3: CASSYIRGAYGYTF. The CDR3 DNA follows: TGTGCCAGCAGTTATATACGTGGGGCCTATGGCTACACCTTC.

In the case of this clone: Other DNA sequences in this sample translate to the same CDR3. The rearrangement links TRBV9 to TRBJ1-1, with no clear D. V dropped 3 bases and J dropped 3 bases, with 9 bases sitting between them. The CDR3 runs 13 residues. Germline V gene lookup returns CDR1 SGDLS and CDR2 YYNGEE. The CDR3 region is CASSGGRDTEAFF. The CDR3 DNA reads TGTGCCAGCAGCGGAGGGAGGGACACTGAAGCTTTCTTT.

This chain connects TRBV5-6 to TRBJ1-3; D is uncertain. This CDR3 spans 16 amino acids. Germline CDR1 and CDR2: SGHDT and YYEEEE. V dropped 0 bases and J dropped 0 bases, with 10 bases sitting between them. The DNA for the CDR3 is TGTGCCAGCAGCTTGGACCGGGGTGTCTCTGGAAACACCATATATTTT. This translates into CASSLDRGVSGNTIYF.

The chain is built from TRBV19 and TRBJ2-7, with D possibly TRBD1 on 6 matching bases. The CDR3 has 15 amino acids. V gave up 3 bases and J gave up 7 bases, with 19 bases separating them. CDR1 LNHDA and CDR2 SQIVND come from the germline V gene (reference sequence). This CDR3 is CASSIGTIGNIEQYF. The CDR3 DNA reads as TGTGCCAGTAGTATCGGGACAATAGGTAATATTGAGCAGTACTTC.

This clone was picked up a small number of times. The chain is built from TRBV7-9 and TRBJ1-2; D gene unclear. The CDR3 has 12 amino acids. Deletions cut 8 bases from V and 5 bases from J, with 12 bases between. From germline, CDR1 is SEHNR and CDR2 FQNEAQ (reference sequence). The CDR3 protein is CASRWLGYGYTF. As DNA, the CDR3 is TGTGCCAGCCGCTGGTTGGGGTATGGCTACACCTTC.

V usage is TRBV7-9 and J usage is TRBJ2-7; TRBD1 aligns across 12 bases. After removal of 7 bases from V and 1 base from J, the junction contained 17 bases not matched to a gene. Looked up from germline, CDR1 is SEHNR and CDR2 is FQNEAQ (reference sequence). The CDR3 extends over 19 amino acids. The chain's CDR3 is CASTRGTGGRSGRSYEQYF. The CDR3 nucleotides read TGTGCCAGCACCAGAGGGACAGGGGGCAGGAGCGGGAGATCCTACGAGCAGTACTTC.

The gene calls are TRBV2 and TRBJ2-7; 8 positions match TRBD2. V was pared by 1 base and J by 2 bases, with 4 bases of the junction left unmatched. Germline lookup yields CDR1 SNHLY and CDR2 FYNNEI. This CDR3 comprises 15 residues. CDR3 in DNA: TGTGCCAGCAGTGAAGAGGTAGCGGGACCCTACGAGCAGTACTTC. This encodes CASSEEVAGPYEQYF.

The CDR3 is CASSARLAGVETQYF. CDR3 sequence (DNA): TGTGCCAGCAGCGCAAGACTAGCGGGGGTAGAGACCCAGTACTTC. The V and J genes are TRBV5-4 and TRBJ2-5, with 12 bases that match TRBD2. V shed 4 bases, J shed 4 bases, and the junction held 5 bases outside the gene matches. Germline V lookup: CDR1 SGHNT, CDR2 YYREEE (reference sequence). The CDR3 has 15 residues.